This TCR beta chain was recovered during a study of blood T cell repertoires in COVID-19 (dated by TCRdb to 2019 to 2021). In the study overall: Samples from collaborators originated in the United States, Italy and Spain and spanned both the acute and convalescent phases of COVID-19. The prospective study material was composed of cDNA or gDNA derived from T cells, B-cell-depleted T cells, or PBMCs. Deeply sampled blood TCRbeta repertoires from subjects exposed to, actively infected with, or recovered from COVID-19 were included in the dataset. The repertoires were made available in a free public database intended to serve as a resource for research on the immune response to SARS-CoV-2. The samples were drawn from two sources: the first 160 participants of the ongoing ImmuneRACE study, and over 1,000 subjects contributed by 6 global collaborators. The sample metadata nearly always contained a de-identified subject ID, COVID-19 status, age in years and sex. Where HLA class I and class II types were available, the types were taken from metadata supplied by the sample provider, not from assay-based typing.

Samples from volunteer blood donors who had recovered from COVID-19 were contributed by a second Seattle source. Collaborating institutions collected whole blood in K2EDTA tubes following their own protocols. For TCRbeta analysis, collaborators shipped samples in one of three forms: frozen whole blood, isolated PBMCs, or DNA extracted from either of those sample types. Study-wide findings and limitations: Clinical and demographic metadata were provided uncurated, with the amount varying by source and participant.

With regard to this clone: What this receptor recognizes is not known. Base qualities were left out, and no much larger clone turns up one base away.

TCRbeta CDR3 regions were amplified from genomic DNA using the immunoSEQ Assay, a bias-controlled multiplex PCR. The original pipeline was this. The number of nucleated cells in each sample was estimated from the amplification of reference gene primers within the assay. Sequence reads were collapsed and filtered to measure the absolute abundance of every unique TCRbeta CDR3 rearrangement. Productive Simpson clonality was computed per sample as the square root of Simpson's diversity index over productive rearrangements. TCRdb holds this immuneACCESS table with in-frame rearrangements only. Some clones are missing; in checked studies, unresolved V genes explain under half, and the rest has no known cause. D and trimming come from the DNA, and the V and J calls and clone size come from that table. This sample gives roughly 250,000 clones in total; around 84% of them show up just once. The biggest ten clones account for less than 2% of the sample.

Trimming at the junction amounts to 0 bases on V and 0 bases on J, and the germline ends lie 11 bases apart. Reading from cysteine to phenylalanine, the CDR3 counts 15 amino acids. Just CDR3 DNA is preserved here, 45 bases in frame from base 1. CDR1 and CDR2, per the germline V gene (reference sequence), are GTSNPN and SVGIG. The sequence is built from TRBV30 and TRBJ1-2; the D gene remains uncertain. The sample was peripheral blood. This receptor was taken from a woman aged 40 to 50 who had recovered from COVID-19. The CDR3 amino acid sequence is: CAWSVPVGANYGYTF. The base sequence is TGTGCCTGGAGTGTACCGGTAGGAGCTAACTATGGCTACACCTTC.